This T cell receptor beta chain was sequenced for a study of blood T cell repertoires in COVID-19. Across the study: Whether acute or convalescent, the COVID-19 samples came from the United States, Italy and Spain. T cells, B-cell-depleted T cells, or PBMCs provided the cDNA or gDNA that served as material.

Per the study methods: Amplified reference gene primers provided the basis for estimating nucleated cell counts. Repertoires were generated with immunoSEQ multiplex PCR, while TCRdb's copy carries only in-frame clones and drops some. V and J calls and clone size are those listed in that table; D and trimming were worked out from the DNA. The sample lists 220,000 or so clones; around 84% were seen once. CDR3 length: 22 amino acids. The germline gives CDR1 LNHDA, CDR2 SQIVND (reference sequence). V was shortened by 6 bases and J by 2 bases, with 35 bases between the two germline ends. Sequences were obtained from peripheral blood. This rearrangement joins TRBV19 to TRBJ1-3; D may be TRBD1 (6 bases). This receptor was identified in a woman in her fifties or sixties who had recovered from COVID-19. Here the CDR3 reads CASSTRSMWIRSRPGAGNTIYF. The CDR3 coding sequence is TGTGCCAGTAGCACCAGAAGTATGTGGATTCGGTCACGACCAGGGGCTGGAAACACCATATATTTT.